Listed here are 6 T cell receptor beta chains from one sample, sequenced in a study of PD-L1 blockade in urothelial cancer. The method was immunoSEQ multiplex PCR; TCRdb's version includes in-frame clones alone and lacks a portion of them. The repertoire holds around 56,000 clones, roughly 84% seen once, with roughly 2.8% in the top ten. Sample: PBMCs, taken around atezolizumab (anti-PD-L1) treatment. The source is a man between 50 and 59 years old with urothelial cancer.

This chain joins TRBV7-9 and TRBJ2-5, with TRBD1 identical over 9 bases. CDR1 SEHNR and CDR2 FQNEAQ come from the germline V gene (reference sequence). The J segment lost 8 bases and the V segment lost 3 bases, leaving 1 base of the junction unmatched. CDR3 size: 12 residues. CDR3 amino acids: CASSLTGGTQYF. The CDR3 bases are TGTGCCAGCAGCTTGACAGGGGGAACCCAGTACTTC.

The V and J genes are TRBV6-1 and TRBJ2-7; 13 bases align to TRBD2. The V gene end was trimmed by 8 bases and the J gene end by 7 bases; junction bases not matched to a gene: 8. Germline CDR1 is MNHNS and CDR2 is SASEGT. This CDR3 contains 14 residues. The CDR3 sequence: CASDSGLAGREQYF. The CDR3 nucleotides read TGTGCCAGCGACTCGGGACTAGCGGGAAGGGAGCAGTACTTC.

The V call is TRBV7-2, the J call TRBJ2-3; D gene uncertain. Trimming left V 1 base short and J 3 bases short, with 8 bases between. Germline V lookup: CDR1 SGHTA, CDR2 FQGNSA. There are 14 residues in the CDR3. The chain's CDR3 is CASSLGSGTDTQYF. CDR3 DNA: TGTGCCAGCAGCTTAGGTTCAGGAACAGATACGCAGTATTTT.

This chain links TRBV5-1 with TRBJ2-5; TRBD2 might be the D (5 bases). The germline CDR1 and CDR2 sequences are SGHRS and YFSETQ. V was clipped by 4 bases and J by 4 bases, with 14 bases between them. The CDR3 covers 14 residues. As DNA, the CDR3 is TGCGCCAGCAGCACCCTGGACTCGGGAGAGACCCAGTACTTC. Its translation: CASSTLDSGETQYF.

The chain combines TRBV28 with TRBJ2-1; TRBD2 aligns across 9 bases. CDR3 length equals 17 residues. Per germline, CDR1 MDHEN and CDR2 SYDVKM. Trimming cost V 1 base and J 4 bases; bases outside gene matches: 8. The CDR3 here is CASSLLVATSGYNEQFF. For the CDR3, the DNA is TGTGCCAGCAGTTTATTGGTAGCCACTAGCGGGTACAATGAGCAGTTCTTC. Based on the CDR3 plus reference TRBV28 and TRBJ2-1, the full variable domain is DVKVTQSSRYLVKRTGEKVFLECVQDMDHENMFWYRQDPGLGLRLIYFSYDVKMKEKGDIPEGYSVSREKKERFSLILESASTNQTSMYLCASSLLVATSGYNEQFFGPGTRLTVL.

CDR3 nucleotide sequence: TGTGCCAGCAGCTTAGAATCAACTTTGGGAGATAGCGGGGAGCTGTTTTTT. This sequence encodes CASSLESTLGDSGELFF. The chain uses TRBV11-3 and TRBJ2-2, with TRBD2 as a possible D gene (5 bases). In germline, CDR1 is SGHNT, CDR2 YENEEA. This CDR3 comprises 17 residues. V was pared by 0 bases and J by 7 bases, with 18 bases between.